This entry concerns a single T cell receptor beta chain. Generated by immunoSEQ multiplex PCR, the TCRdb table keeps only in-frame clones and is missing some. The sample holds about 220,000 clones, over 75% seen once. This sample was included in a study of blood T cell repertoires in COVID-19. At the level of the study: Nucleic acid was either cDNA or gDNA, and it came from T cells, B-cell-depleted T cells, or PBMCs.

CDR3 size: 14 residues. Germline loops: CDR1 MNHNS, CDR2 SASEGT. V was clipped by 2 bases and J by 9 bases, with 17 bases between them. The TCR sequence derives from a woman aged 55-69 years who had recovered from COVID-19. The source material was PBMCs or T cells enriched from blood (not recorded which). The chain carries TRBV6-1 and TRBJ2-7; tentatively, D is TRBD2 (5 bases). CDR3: CASSEIEGLRGQYF. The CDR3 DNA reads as TGTGCCAGCAGTGAAATAGAGGGTTTACGAGGGCAGTACTTC.